This T cell receptor (beta chain) emerged from a study of prognosis after radiotherapy for stage I lung cancer. Study at large: Ages of the approximately 13 men and 5 or 6 women ranged roughly 53 to 85 years, median around 75.

Genomic DNA provided the template from which TCR beta CDR3 was amplified by two-round multiplex PCR. With primers specific to each TRBV and TRBJ gene, the first-round PCR was performed. TCRdb processed the multiplex PCR reads anew with MiXCR; each CDR3 protein has one entry. The sample shows around 15,000 distinct CDR3 sequences, 35% to 45% of them seen only once. Investigators drew approximately 6.1 milliliters of peripheral blood at each of two time points. This clonotype was picked up many times. Its specificity is not known. Trimming took 5 bases from V and 5 from J, leaving 11 bases between them. The germline V gene has CDR1 SNHLY and CDR2 FYNNEI. The CDR3 has 13 residues. Study-wide results and caveats: A drop in unique TCR clone counts was seen after stereotactic body radiation therapy, median around 10,000 versus 6,900.

The TCR comes from a donor of 50 years or more with non-small cell lung cancer. The material sequenced was PBMCs, taken before or after stereotactic body radiation therapy (not recorded which). This rearrangement joins TRBV2 to TRBJ2-3, with D uncertain. This chain's CDR3 is CASSPLLGDTQYF. The DNA for the CDR3 is TGTGCCAGCAGTCCACTACTGGGAGATACGCAGTATTTT.